This T cell receptor (beta chain) derives from a study of T cells in women clearing cervical HPV infection. Study-wide context: Case blood drawn at lesion detection; control blood after infection cleared.

Germline-derived CDR1 and CDR2 are KGHSH and LQKENI. There are 14 residues in the CDR3. General study points: TRBV6-7 relative abundance averaged 0.11% in cases and less than 0.2% in controls. T-cell numbers per sample were unknown and may explain richness differences.

To note about this clone: What it binds is unknown. Read coverage stops 3 residues before the CDR3 terminus; the germline J gene supplies the remainder.

Method: immunoSEQ multiplex PCR; TCRdb's copy keeps in-frame clones and lacks some. The listing records approximately 35,000 clones. Sequencing was done on a sample of blood buffy coat. The gene calls are TRBV18 and TRBJ1-2; 7 bases match TRBD1. This TCR was sampled from a woman aged 18 to 75 with a cervical HPV16 infection that either progressed to CIN3+ or cleared (not recorded which). Incomplete CDR3 DNA: TGTGCCAGCTCAGCTTCAGGGGGTAGCTACGAC. Translation: CASSASGGSYD. The complete CDR3 sequence is CASSASGGSYDYTF. Complete variable domain (other parts from reference TRBV18 and TRBJ1-2): NAGVMQNPRHLVRRRGQEARLRCSPMKGHSHVYWYRQLPEEGLKFMVYLQKENIIDESGMPKERFSAEFPKEGPSILRIQQVVRGDSAAYFCASSASGGSYDYTFGSGTRLTVV.